The clone carrying this T cell receptor (beta chain) was seen only a few times. Its antigen remains unidentified. Other DNA sequences in the same sample also yield this CDR3. The CDR3 is made up of 13 amino acids. With 5 bases removed from V and 0 bases from J, the gap between germline ends came to 5 bases. Germline CDR1 and CDR2: LNHDA and SQIVND (reference sequence). This sample stems from a study of shared clonotypes between healthy human individuals. Study-level points and caveats: Only a few donors were included, so the genetic and exposure-history diversity represented was limited.

Profiled with immunoSEQ multiplex PCR; TCRdb holds only in-frame clones, not every one. The sample has 950,000 to 1,100,000 clones, about three quarters seen once. This TCR was recovered from a man between 18 and 35 years old in good health. The J gene is TRBJ1-3, the V gene TRBV19; D uncertain. The sequenced sample consisted of memory CD4+ T cells sorted from blood. Subset given: CD45RA-negative fraction. CDR3 coding DNA: TGTGCCAGTAGTTCTTTCTCTGGAAACACCATATATTTT. This codes for CASSSFSGNTIYF.